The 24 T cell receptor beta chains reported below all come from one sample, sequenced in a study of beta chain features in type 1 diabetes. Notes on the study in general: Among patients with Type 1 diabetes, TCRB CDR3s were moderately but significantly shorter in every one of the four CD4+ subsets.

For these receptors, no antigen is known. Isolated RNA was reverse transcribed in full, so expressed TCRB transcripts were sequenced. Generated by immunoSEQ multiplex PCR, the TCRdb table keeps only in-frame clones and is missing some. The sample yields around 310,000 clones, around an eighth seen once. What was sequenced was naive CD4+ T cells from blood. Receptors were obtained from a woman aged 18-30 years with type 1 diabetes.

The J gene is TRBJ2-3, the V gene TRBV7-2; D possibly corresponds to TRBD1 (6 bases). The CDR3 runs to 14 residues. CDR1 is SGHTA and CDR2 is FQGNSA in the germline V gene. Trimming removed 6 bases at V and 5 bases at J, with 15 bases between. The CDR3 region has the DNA TGTGCCAGCAGTTACAGGGTGGTTGGAGATACGCAGTATTTT. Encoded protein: CASSYRVVGDTQYF. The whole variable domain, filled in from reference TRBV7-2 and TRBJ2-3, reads GAGVSQSPSNKVTEKGKDVELRCDPISGHTALYWYRQSLGQGLEFLIYFQGNSAPDKSGLPSDRFSAERTGGSVSTLTIQRTQQEDSAVYLCASSYRVVGDTQYFGPGTRLTVL.

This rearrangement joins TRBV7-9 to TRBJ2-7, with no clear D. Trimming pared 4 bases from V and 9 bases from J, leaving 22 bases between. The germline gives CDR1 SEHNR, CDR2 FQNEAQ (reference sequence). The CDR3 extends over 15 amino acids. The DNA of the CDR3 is TGTGCCAGCAGCTATCCCTCTGGGCAGCAATCAGGGCAGTACTTC. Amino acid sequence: CASSYPSGQQSGQYF.

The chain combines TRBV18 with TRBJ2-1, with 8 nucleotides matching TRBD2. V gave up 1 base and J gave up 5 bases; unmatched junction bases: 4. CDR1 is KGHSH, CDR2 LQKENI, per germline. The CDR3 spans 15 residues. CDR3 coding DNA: TGTGCCAGCTCACCACATAGCGGGGCCGACAATGAGCAGTTCTTC. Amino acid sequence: CASSPHSGADNEQFF.

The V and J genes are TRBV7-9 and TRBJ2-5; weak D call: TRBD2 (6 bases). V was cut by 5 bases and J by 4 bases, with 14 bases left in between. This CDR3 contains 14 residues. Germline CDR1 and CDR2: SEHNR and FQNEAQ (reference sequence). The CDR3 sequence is CASSPREVRETQYF. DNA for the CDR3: TGTGCCAGCAGCCCCAGGGAGGTGCGAGAGACCCAGTACTTC.

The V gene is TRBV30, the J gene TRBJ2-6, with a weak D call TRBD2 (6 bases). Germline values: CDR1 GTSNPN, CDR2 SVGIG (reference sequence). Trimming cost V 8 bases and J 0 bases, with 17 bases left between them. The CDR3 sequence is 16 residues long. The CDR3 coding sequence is TGTGCCGGATCAGCGGGTCTCACCTCTGGGGCCAACGTCCTGACTTTC. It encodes CAGSAGLTSGANVLTF.

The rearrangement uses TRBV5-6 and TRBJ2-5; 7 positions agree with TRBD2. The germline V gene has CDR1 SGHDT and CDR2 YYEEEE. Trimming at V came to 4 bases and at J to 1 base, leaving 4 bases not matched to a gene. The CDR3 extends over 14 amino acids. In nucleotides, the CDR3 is TGTGCCAGCAGCCCGGGACTACCCCAAGAGACCCAGTACTTC. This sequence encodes CASSPGLPQETQYF.

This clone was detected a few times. Here the CDR3 DNA reads TGTGCCAGTAGTATAGATCCGGCGGGAGGGAACAATGAGCAGTTCTTC. Translating it yields CASSIDPAGGNNEQFF. The chain links TRBV19 to TRBJ2-1; 9 positions agree with TRBD2. The CDR3 length is 16 residues. CDR1 and CDR2 (germline): LNHDA, SQIVND (reference sequence). Trimming took 0 bases from V and 5 from J; bases not matched to a gene: 5.

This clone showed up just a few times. The CDR3 reads CASSVAVHTGELFF. CDR3 DNA: TGTGCCAGTAGTGTAGCGGTCCACACCGGGGAGCTGTTTTTT. The V call is TRBV19, the J call TRBJ2-2; TRBD2 might be the D (6 bases). The CDR3 contains 14 residues. V lost 5 bases, J lost 3 bases, and 10 bases lay in between. CDR1 and CDR2 from the germline V gene are LNHDA and SQIVND (reference sequence).

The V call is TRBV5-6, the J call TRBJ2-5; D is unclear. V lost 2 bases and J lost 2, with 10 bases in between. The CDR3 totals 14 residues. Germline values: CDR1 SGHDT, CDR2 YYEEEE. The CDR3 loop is CASSFTHSQETQYF. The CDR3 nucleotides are TGTGCCAGCAGCTTCACCCACAGTCAAGAGACCCAGTACTTC. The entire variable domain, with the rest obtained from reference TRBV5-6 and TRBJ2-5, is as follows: DAGVTQSPTHLIKTRGQQVTLRCSPKSGHDTVSWYQQALGQGPQFIFQYYEEEERQRGNFPDRFSGHQFPNYSSELNVNALLLGDSALYLCASSFTHSQETQYFGPGTRLLVL.

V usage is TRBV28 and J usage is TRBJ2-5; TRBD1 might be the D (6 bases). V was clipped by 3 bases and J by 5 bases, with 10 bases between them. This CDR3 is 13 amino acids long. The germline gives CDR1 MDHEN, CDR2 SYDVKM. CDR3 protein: CASSFGTMETQYF. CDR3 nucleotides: TGTGCCAGCAGTTTCGGGACAATGGAGACCCAGTACTTC.

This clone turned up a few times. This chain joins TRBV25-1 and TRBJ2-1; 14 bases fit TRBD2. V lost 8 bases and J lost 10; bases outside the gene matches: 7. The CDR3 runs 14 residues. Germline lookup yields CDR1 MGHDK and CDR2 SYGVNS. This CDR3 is CASGGLAGVGEQFF. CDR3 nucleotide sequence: TGTGCCAGCGGGGGACTAGCGGGAGTAGGCGAGCAGTTCTTC.

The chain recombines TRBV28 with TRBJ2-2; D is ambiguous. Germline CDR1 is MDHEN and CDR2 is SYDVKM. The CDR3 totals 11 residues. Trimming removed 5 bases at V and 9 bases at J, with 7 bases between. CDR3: CASSVNRELFF. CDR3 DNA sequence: TGTGCCAGCAGTGTAAATCGGGAGCTGTTTTTT.

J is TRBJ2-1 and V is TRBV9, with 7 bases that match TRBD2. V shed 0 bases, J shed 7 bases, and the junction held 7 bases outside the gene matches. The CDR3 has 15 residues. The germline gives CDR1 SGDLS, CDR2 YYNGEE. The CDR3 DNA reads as TGTGCCAGCAGCGTAGGAGTGGGGGGGAAGAATGAGCAGTTCTTC. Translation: CASSVGVGGKNEQFF.

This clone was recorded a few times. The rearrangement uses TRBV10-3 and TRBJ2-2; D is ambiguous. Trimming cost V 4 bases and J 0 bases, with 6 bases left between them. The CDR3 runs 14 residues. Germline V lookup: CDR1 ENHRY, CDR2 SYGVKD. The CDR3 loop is CAISANANTGELFF. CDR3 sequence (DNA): TGTGCCATCAGTGCTAACGCGAACACCGGGGAGCTGTTTTTT.

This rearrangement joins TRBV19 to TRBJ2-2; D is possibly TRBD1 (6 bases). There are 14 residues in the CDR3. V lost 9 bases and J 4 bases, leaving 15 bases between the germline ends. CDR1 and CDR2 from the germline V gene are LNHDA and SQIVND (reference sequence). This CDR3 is CASLKTGPTGELFF. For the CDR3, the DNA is TGTGCCAGCCTGAAAACAGGGCCCACCGGGGAGCTGTTTTTT. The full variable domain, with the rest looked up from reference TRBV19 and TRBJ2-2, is DGGITQSPKYLFRKEGQNVTLSCEQNLNHDAMYWYRQDPGQGLRLIYYSQIVNDFQKGDIAEGYSVSREKKESFPLTVTSAQKNPTAFYLCASLKTGPTGELFFGEGSRLTVL.

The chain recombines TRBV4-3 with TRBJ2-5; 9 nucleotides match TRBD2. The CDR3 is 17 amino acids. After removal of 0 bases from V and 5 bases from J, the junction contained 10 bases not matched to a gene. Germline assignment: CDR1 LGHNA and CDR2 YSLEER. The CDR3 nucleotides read TGCGCCAGCAGCCAAGATGTGATAGCGGGAGTGGGGGAGACCCAGTACTTC. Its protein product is CASSQDVIAGVGETQYF.

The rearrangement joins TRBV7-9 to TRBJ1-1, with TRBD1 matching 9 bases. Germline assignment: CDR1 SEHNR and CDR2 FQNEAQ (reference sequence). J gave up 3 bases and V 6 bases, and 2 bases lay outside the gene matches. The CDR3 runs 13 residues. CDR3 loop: CASRQGADTEAFF. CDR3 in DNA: TGTGCCAGCAGACAGGGGGCCGACACTGAAGCTTTCTTT.

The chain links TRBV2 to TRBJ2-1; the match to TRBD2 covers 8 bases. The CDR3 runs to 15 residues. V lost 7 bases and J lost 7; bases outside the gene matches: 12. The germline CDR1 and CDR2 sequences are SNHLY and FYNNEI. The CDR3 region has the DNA TGTGCCAGCACCCGGGGCGGGAGGAGTCCGAATGAGCAGTTCTTC. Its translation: CASTRGGRSPNEQFF. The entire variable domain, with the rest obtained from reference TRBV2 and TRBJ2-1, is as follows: EPEVTQTPSHQVTQMGQEVILRCVPISNHLYFYWYRQILGQKVEFLVSFYNNEISEKSEIFDDQFSVERPDGSNFTLKIRSTKLEDSAMYFCASTRGGRSPNEQFFGPGTRLTVL.

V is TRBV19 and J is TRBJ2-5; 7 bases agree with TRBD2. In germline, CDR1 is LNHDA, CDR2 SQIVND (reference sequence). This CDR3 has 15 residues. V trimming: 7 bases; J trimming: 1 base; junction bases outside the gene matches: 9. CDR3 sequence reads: CASTSTGGVQETQYF. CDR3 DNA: TGTGCCAGTACCTCGACGGGGGGAGTCCAAGAGACCCAGTACTTC.

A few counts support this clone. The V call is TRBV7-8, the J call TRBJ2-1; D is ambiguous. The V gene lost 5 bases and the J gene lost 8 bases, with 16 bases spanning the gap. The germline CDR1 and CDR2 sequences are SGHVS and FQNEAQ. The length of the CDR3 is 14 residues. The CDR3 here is CASSPTSNPHEQFF. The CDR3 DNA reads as TGTGCCAGCAGCCCTACCTCAAACCCGCATGAGCAGTTCTTC.

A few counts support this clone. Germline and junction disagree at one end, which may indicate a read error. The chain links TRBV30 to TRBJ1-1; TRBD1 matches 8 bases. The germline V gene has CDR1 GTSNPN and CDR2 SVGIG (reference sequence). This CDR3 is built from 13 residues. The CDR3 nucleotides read TGTGCCTGGAGAAGACAGGGGAACCCTGAAGCTTTCTTT. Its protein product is CAWRRQGNPEAFF.

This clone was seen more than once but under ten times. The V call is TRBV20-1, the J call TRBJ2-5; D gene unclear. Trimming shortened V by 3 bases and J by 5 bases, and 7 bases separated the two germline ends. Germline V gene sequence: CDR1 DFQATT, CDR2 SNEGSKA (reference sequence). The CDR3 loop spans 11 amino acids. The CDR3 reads CSARAEETQYF. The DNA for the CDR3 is TGCAGTGCTAGGGCGGAGGAGACCCAGTACTTC.

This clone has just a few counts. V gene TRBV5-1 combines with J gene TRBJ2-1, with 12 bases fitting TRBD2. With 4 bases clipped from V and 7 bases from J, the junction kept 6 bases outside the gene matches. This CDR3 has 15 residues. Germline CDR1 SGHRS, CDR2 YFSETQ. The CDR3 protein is CASSRLAGDWNEQFF. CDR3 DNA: TGCGCCAGCAGCAGACTAGCGGGAGATTGGAATGAGCAGTTCTTC. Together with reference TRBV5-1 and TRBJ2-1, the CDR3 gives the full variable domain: KAGVTQTPRYLIKTRGQQVTLSCSPISGHRSVSWYQQTPGQGLQFLFEYFSETQRNKGNFPGRFSGRQFSNSRSEMNVSTLELGDSALYLCASSRLAGDWNEQFFGPGTRLTVL.

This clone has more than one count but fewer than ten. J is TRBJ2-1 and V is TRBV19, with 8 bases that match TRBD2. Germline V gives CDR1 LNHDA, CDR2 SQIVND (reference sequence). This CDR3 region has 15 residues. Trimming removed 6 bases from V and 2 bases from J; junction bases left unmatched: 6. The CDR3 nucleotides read TGTGCCAGTAGATCCCGCGGGAGGACCTACAATGAGCAGTTCTTC. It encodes CASRSRGRTYNEQFF.